This TCR beta chain appears in the sequencing data of a study of early T cells in non-severe SARS-CoV-2 infection (dated by TCRdb to 2020 to 2022). About the study as a whole: Because TCR sequencing relied on bulk RNA taken from unsorted whole blood, pairing of alpha and beta chains was not possible. Broad study findings and their caveats: VDJdb matching was skewed toward anti-spike CD8 responses and likely underestimated virus-specific expansions, missing private and CD4 specificities.

Receptor libraries were prepared by 5' RACE. The sequencer listed for this sample is NextSeq 500. The TCR library protocol attached unique molecular identifiers to individual cDNA molecules to correct for sequencing error and PCR bias. TCR alpha and beta chains were both sequenced, and the abundances of alpha and beta sequences in each sample were closely correlated with each other. Concerning the study's data processing: Decombinator V4 was used to annotate TCR sequences for V gene, J gene and CDR3. Expanded TCRs were defined as changing significantly between any two time points under a Poisson model with p below 0.0001. TCR abundances were normalised to the total number of TCRs sequenced per sample and were expressed as counts per million. TRAV1-2 paired with TRAJ12, TRAJ20 or TRAJ33 defined MAIT TCRs, while TRAV10 paired with TRAJ18 defined iNKT TCRs. VDJdb, accessed 1 November 2021, was searched for CMV, EBV and SARS-CoV-2 annotated TCRs, with TCRs annotated for multiple antigens excluded. TCRdb itself trimmed the public reads at Q25 with fastp, ran MiXCR and retained productive beta chains. Rows with one shared CDR3 protein collapse into an entry with the most common genes and DNA. V and J calls and clone size were set by TCRdb, not the authors. Here the sample has some 52,000 distinct CDR3 sequences; around 8% occur a single time. The ten largest clones represent around a tenth of the sample.

The sample holds many counts of this clonotype. There is no known antigen for this receptor. No qualities accompany the bases; no much larger clone lies one base away. A case-control design nested within a healthcare worker cohort in London, UK, was used, with weekly nasopharyngeal swab PCR tests and blood sampling performed. Healthcare workers were recruited between 23 and 31 March 2020, during the week of the UK lockdown, and were followed weekly for up to about 15 weeks. The germline V gene yields SQVTM for CDR1 and ANQGSEA for CDR2. The CDR3 covers 15 residues, taking in both the cysteine and the phenylalanine. The retained sequence is limited to the CDR3, 45 bases, with the frame set at the first base. A distance of 14 bases separates the germline ends of V and J, which lose 5 bases and 0 bases respectively.

This clonotype was sampled from an adult who was a healthcare worker with PCR-confirmed SARS-CoV-2 infection or an uninfected control (not recorded which). Sequences were obtained from whole blood. Here the chain combines TRBV29-1 and TRBJ2-1; TRBD2 is a possible D gene, resting on 5 matching bases. The CDR3 loop reads CSVLDGVGSYNEQFF. Read as DNA, the sequence is TGCAGCGTTCTCGACGGGGTGGGCTCCTACAATGAGCAGTTCTTC.